One and the same sample provided the 32 T cell receptor beta chains below, sequenced in a study of CD8 T cells in ankylosing spondylitis. TCRdb analysed the 5' RACE reads with MiXCR anew, one entry per CDR3 protein. The profile shows 100,000 to 150,000 distinct CDR3 sequences, around 15% of them singletons. Specimen: blood, either unsorted or a sorted T cell fraction (not recorded which). The receptors stem from a female donor with ankylosing spondylitis or in good health (not recorded which).

Only a few counts were recorded for this clonotype. The chain uses TRBV15 and TRBJ2-7, with 7 bases that match TRBD1. There are 17 residues in the CDR3. Germline loops: CDR1 LNHNV, CDR2 YYDKDF (reference sequence). Trimming cost V 0 bases and J 3 bases; bases outside gene matches: 11. The CDR3 loop reads CATSRDIDRATFYEQYF. The DNA of the CDR3 is TGTGCCACCAGCAGAGATATAGACAGGGCCACCTTCTACGAGCAGTACTTC. Supplemented by reference TRBV15 and TRBJ2-7, the full variable domain reads DAMVIQNPRYQVTQFGKPVTLSCSQTLNHNVMYWYQQKSSQAPKLLFHYYDKDFNNEADTPDNFQSRRPNTSFCFLDIRSPGLGDTAMYLCATSRDIDRATFYEQYFGPGTRLTVT.

The rearrangement joins TRBV7-3 to TRBJ2-5; D not resolved. The V gene lost 1 base and the J gene lost 1 base, with 10 bases spanning the gap. Germline loops: CDR1 SGHTA, CDR2 FQGTGA. The CDR3 spans 15 residues. The CDR3: CASSLIYSSQETQYF. The CDR3 DNA reads as TGTGCCAGCAGCTTAATTTACAGCAGCCAAGAGACCCAGTACTTC.

This clonotype was counted between two and nine times. J is TRBJ2-1 and V is TRBV12-3 or TRBV12-4; 9 bases agree with TRBD2. V shed 2 bases, J shed 9 bases, and the junction held 11 bases outside the gene matches. The CDR3 length is 16 residues. This CDR3 is CASSLWRGGGAAEQFF. In DNA, the CDR3 is TGTGCCAGCAGTTTATGGCGTGGCGGGGGGGCGGCTGAGCAGTTCTTC.

The table lists this clonotype with many counts. The chain links TRBV15 to TRBJ2-1; 7 bases are a match to TRBD1. CDR1 and CDR2 (germline): LNHNV, YYDKDF (reference sequence). Trimming at V came to 1 base and at J to 4 bases, leaving 4 bases not matched to a gene. The CDR3 spans 15 residues. The CDR3 coding sequence is TGTGCCACCAGCAGAGGTAGGGGGCGTTACAATGAGCAGTTCTTC. Its protein product is CATSRGRGRYNEQFF.

This clonotype was counted at least ten times. This sequence joins TRBV5-6 and TRBJ2-3, with 9 bases matching TRBD2. J was trimmed by 4 bases and V by 5 bases; bases with no gene match: 8. The CDR3 runs to 15 residues. Germline CDR1 SGHDT, CDR2 YYEEEE. The CDR3 is CASRPGTSIADTQYF. In nucleotides, the CDR3 is TGTGCCAGCAGGCCCGGGACTAGCATCGCAGATACGCAGTATTTT. Based on the CDR3 plus reference TRBV5-6 and TRBJ2-3, the full variable domain is DAGVTQSPTHLIKTRGQQVTLRCSPKSGHDTVSWYQQALGQGPQFIFQYYEEEERQRGNFPDRFSGHQFPNYSSELNVNALLLGDSALYLCASRPGTSIADTQYFGPGTRLTVL.

The rearrangement joins TRBV9 to TRBJ2-5; TRBD2 agrees at 9 bases. The CDR3 has 15 amino acids. Germline assignment: CDR1 SGDLS and CDR2 YYNGEE. The trim removed 4 bases at V and 2 bases at J, leaving 6 bases unmatched. The CDR3 sequence: CASSLLAGEQETQYF. The CDR3 DNA is TGTGCCAGCAGCTTATTAGCGGGGGAACAAGAGACCCAGTACTTC.

The chain uses TRBV7-9 and TRBJ2-1; 8 bases are shared with TRBD1. The CDR3 is 16 residues long. Germline CDR1 SEHNR, CDR2 FQNEAQ (reference sequence). The junction had 13 bases not matched to a gene; V was cut back by 5 bases and J by 7 bases. CDR3: CASSLRTGLPGNEQFF. The CDR3 nucleotides are TGTGCCAGCAGCCTAAGGACAGGGCTACCTGGGAATGAGCAGTTCTTC.

This clonotype was seen at least ten times. The chain joins TRBV29-1 to TRBJ2-3, with D hard to call. Germline CDR1 and CDR2: SQVTM and ANQGSEA. V shed 3 bases and J shed 2 bases, with 9 bases lying between them. The CDR3 has 13 residues. For the CDR3, the DNA is TGCAGCGTTGACGGTAGAGACACAGATACGCAGTATTTT. As protein: CSVDGRDTDTQYF.

This clonotype came up a few times. The chain links TRBV6-1 to TRBJ2-3; 10 nucleotides match TRBD2. CDR1 and CDR2 (germline): MNHNS, SASEGT. The V gene end was trimmed by 6 bases and the J gene end by 6 bases; junction bases not matched to a gene: 6. The CDR3 is 14 amino acids. Written as DNA, the CDR3 is TGTGCCAGCAGGCCGGGACTAGCGAGTGATACGCAGTATTTT. Its protein is CASRPGLASDTQYF.

This clonotype was counted a few times. V and J are TRBV27 and TRBJ1-2, with TRBD1 identical over 7 bases. J lost 6 bases, V lost 8 bases, and 9 bases had no gene match. The length of the CDR3 is 13 residues. From germline, CDR1 is MNHEY and CDR2 SMNVEV (reference sequence). The CDR3 sequence is CASATGWRDGYTF. In DNA form, the CDR3 reads TGTGCCAGCGCGACAGGGTGGCGTGATGGCTACACCTTC.

In this sample, this clonotype turned up a few times. The chain carries TRBV28 and TRBJ1-2, with TRBD1 matching 8 bases. The CDR3 is 15 amino acids. CDR1 and CDR2 from the germline V gene are MDHEN and SYDVKM. With 4 bases clipped from V and 4 bases from J, the junction kept 8 bases outside the gene matches. The DNA for the CDR3 is TGTGCCAGCAGTTCAGGACAGGGCAAGAGCTATGGCTACACCTTC. It codes for CASSSGQGKSYGYTF.

This clonotype was recorded many times. The rearrangement links TRBV24-1 to TRBJ2-1; possibly TRBD2 for D (6 bases). The CDR3 has 13 amino acids. Germline CDR1 KGHDR, CDR2 SFDVKD. The ends were cut back, 4 bases at V and 7 bases at J, with 10 bases in the middle. The CDR3: CATSEPGGNEQFF. In DNA, the CDR3 is TGTGCCACCAGTGAGCCAGGAGGGAATGAGCAGTTCTTC.

Ten or more counts support this clonotype. This chain joins TRBV12-3 or TRBV12-4 and TRBJ2-7; D is undetermined. V was clipped by 6 bases and J by 2 bases, with 11 bases between them. This CDR3 has 13 amino acids. CDR3 sequence: CASSRATPYEQYF. CDR3 nucleotides: TGTGCCAGCAGCCGAGCAACCCCCTACGAGCAGTACTTC.

This clonotype was recorded a few times. The V and J genes are TRBV5-1 and TRBJ1-1; D unresolved. V dropped 0 bases and J dropped 0 bases, with 6 bases sitting between them. This CDR3 comprises 14 residues. Germline-derived CDR1 and CDR2 are SGHRS and YFSETQ. Here the CDR3 reads CASSLEHLNTEAFF. For the CDR3, the DNA is TGCGCCAGCAGCTTGGAACACCTGAACACTGAAGCTTTCTTT.

This clonotype was seen many times. The chain links TRBV14 to TRBJ2-3; D is unclear. In germline, CDR1 is SGHDN, CDR2 FVKESK. The CDR3 has 16 amino acids. V lost 4 bases and J lost 6, with 20 bases in between. Here the CDR3 reads CASSPARAAASDTQYF. The CDR3 bases are TGTGCCAGCAGCCCGGCAAGGGCGGCAGCGTCCGATACGCAGTATTTT.

This clonotype was counted many times. This chain connects TRBV5-1 to TRBJ2-2; TRBD2 is a possible D gene (6 bases). The germline V gene has CDR1 SGHRS and CDR2 YFSETQ. Trimming removed 5 bases at V and 4 bases at J, with 12 bases between. This CDR3 spans 14 amino acids. CDR3 amino acids: CASREGGSTGELFF. In DNA form, the CDR3 reads TGCGCCAGCAGAGAAGGAGGGAGCACCGGGGAGCTGTTTTTT. Drawing the rest from reference TRBV5-1 and TRBJ2-2, the complete variable domain is KAGVTQTPRYLIKTRGQQVTLSCSPISGHRSVSWYQQTPGQGLQFLFEYFSETQRNKGNFPGRFSGRQFSNSRSEMNVSTLELGDSALYLCASREGGSTGELFFGEGSRLTVL.

The sample holds many counts of this clonotype. The rearrangement uses TRBV29-1 and TRBJ2-1; D call uncertain. Germline lookup yields CDR1 SQVTM and CDR2 ANQGSEA. V lost 7 bases and J lost 1, with 8 bases in between. This CDR3 has 12 amino acids. CDR3 in DNA: TGCAGCGCCCGCGGATCCTACAATGAGCAGTTCTTC. Translation gives CSARGSYNEQFF.

The chain recombines TRBV7-2 with TRBJ2-5, with 9 nucleotides matching TRBD1. The germline CDR1 and CDR2 sequences are SGHTA and FQGNSA. J gave up 5 bases and V 2 bases, and 12 bases lay outside the gene matches. The length of the CDR3 is 17 residues. The CDR3 here is CASSLTGWTGESETQYF. For the CDR3, the DNA is TGTGCCAGCAGCTTAACGGGTTGGACAGGGGAATCGGAGACCCAGTACTTC.

The V gene is TRBV5-1, the J gene TRBJ2-5, with no clear D. The CDR3 loop spans 12 amino acids. The germline V and J ends were trimmed by 4 bases and 1 base, with 5 bases remaining between them. The V gene's germline CDR1 is SGHRS and CDR2 YFSETQ. CDR3 bases: TGCGCCAGCAGCGCCACCCAAGAGACCCAGTACTTC. This gives the protein CASSATQETQYF.

This clonotype is a singleton in its sample. Being one base from a much bigger clone, this may be a read error. The chain combines TRBV7-2 with TRBJ2-3, with TRBD1 as a possible D gene (5 bases). The CDR3 is 14 residues long. The germline CDR1 and CDR2 sequences are SGHTA and FQGNSA. The CDR3 here is CASSLLRSTGTQYF. As DNA, the CDR3 is TGTGCCAGCAGCTTGCTAAGAAGCACAGGTACGCAGTATTTT.

The rearrangement links TRBV5-1 to TRBJ2-7; D might be TRBD2 (6 bases). This CDR3 contains 13 residues. Trimming removed 2 bases at V and 3 bases at J, with 9 bases between. Per germline, CDR1 SGHRS and CDR2 YFSETQ. This CDR3 reads CASSFPGDYEQYF. The CDR3 bases are TGCGCCAGCAGCTTCCCGGGGGACTACGAGCAGTACTTC.

This clonotype showed up just a few times. V gene TRBV5-1 combines with J gene TRBJ1-1; 8 nucleotides match TRBD1. The CDR3 consists of 16 residues. Germline CDR1 and CDR2: SGHRS and YFSETQ. The V gene end was trimmed by 0 bases and the J gene end by 5 bases; junction bases not matched to a gene: 9. CDR3 residues: CASSLAAQGARTEAFF. In nucleotides, the CDR3 is TGCGCCAGCAGCTTGGCAGCCCAGGGGGCGCGTACTGAAGCTTTCTTT. The full variable domain, its missing parts supplied by reference TRBV5-1 and TRBJ1-1, is KAGVTQTPRYLIKTRGQQVTLSCSPISGHRSVSWYQQTPGQGLQFLFEYFSETQRNKGNFPGRFSGRQFSNSRSEMNVSTLELGDSALYLCASSLAAQGARTEAFFGQGTRLTVV.

The rearrangement joins TRBV27 to TRBJ2-1; the match to TRBD1 covers 7 bases. The CDR3 loop spans 13 amino acids. CDR1 MNHEY and CDR2 SMNVEV come from the germline V gene (reference sequence). The junction had 4 bases not matched to a gene; V was cut back by 7 bases and J by 4 bases. The CDR3, as DNA: TGTGCCAGCACCACAGGGGAGTACAATGAGCAGTTCTTC. This codes for CASTTGEYNEQFF.

This clonotype was observed many times. Relative to the germline gene, one junction end is altered; a read error may explain this. The chain links TRBV5-1 to TRBJ2-7, with a weak D call TRBD2 (5 bases). This CDR3 contains 12 residues. CDR1 SGHRS and CDR2 YFSETQ come from the germline V gene. CDR3 region: CASSLGGYEQYF. DNA for the CDR3: TGTGCCAGCAGCTTAGGAGGTTACGAGCAGTACTTC.

In this sample, this clonotype turned up many times. The chain carries TRBV29-1 and TRBJ1-3, with 10 bases fitting TRBD1. CDR1 is SQVTM, CDR2 ANQGSEA, per germline. With V trimmed by 7 bases and J by 0 bases, 9 bases remained unmatched. This CDR3 has 16 residues. The CDR3 loop is CSAQGQGKSSGNTIYF. The CDR3 coding sequence is TGCAGCGCCCAGGGACAGGGGAAGAGCTCTGGAAACACCATATATTTT.

The chain is built from TRBV12-3 or TRBV12-4 and TRBJ2-7; D may be TRBD2 (6 bases). Trimming removed 6 bases from V and 4 bases from J, with 19 bases in between. The CDR3 is 15 residues long. CDR3 protein: CASSETPGLGYEQYF. DNA for the CDR3: TGTGCCAGCAGCGAAACTCCGGGACTCGGTTACGAGCAGTACTTC.

The chain combines TRBV20-1 with TRBJ2-1; TRBD2 might be the D (6 bases). There are 19 residues in the CDR3. V gave up 5 bases and J gave up 4 bases, with 30 bases separating them. Germline values: CDR1 DFQATT, CDR2 SNEGSKA (reference sequence). In DNA, the CDR3 is TGCAGTGCTCCCCCCAGCGTTGTAGCGGCTCGATCTGTGTACAATGAGCAGTTCTTC. As protein: CSAPPSVVAARSVYNEQFF.

The CDR3 reads CASSLMGNEQYF. In DNA form, the CDR3 reads TGTGCCAGCAGTTTAATGGGAAACGAGCAGTACTTC. The rearrangement joins TRBV12-3 or TRBV12-4 to TRBJ2-7; D gene ambiguous. The V and J ends lost 2 bases and 5 bases respectively, with 7 bases between them. The CDR3 is 12 amino acids.

This clonotype was picked up a small number of times. The chain couples TRBV12-3 or TRBV12-4 to TRBJ2-1; TRBD2 matches 9 bases. This CDR3 region has 15 residues. V gave up 0 bases and J gave up 8 bases; unmatched junction bases: 5. CDR3 amino acids: CASSLAGGGAHEQFF. The CDR3 DNA is TGTGCCAGCAGTTTAGCGGGCGGGGGGGCCCATGAGCAGTTCTTC.

This clonotype was counted between two and nine times. This CDR3 is CASRTGGYGETQYF. CDR3 coding DNA: TGTGCCAGCAGAACCGGGGGCTACGGGGAGACCCAGTACTTC. The chain has TRBV7-2 and TRBJ2-5, with D possibly called TRBD1 or TRBD2 (6 bases each). Germline V lookup: CDR1 SGHTA, CDR2 FQGNSA. V shed 6 bases and J shed 5 bases, with 16 bases lying between them. The CDR3 spans 14 residues.

This clonotype was seen a handful of times. CDR3 amino acids: CSVEDDGNGDEQYF. The DNA of the CDR3 is TGCAGCGTTGAAGACGACGGGAACGGTGACGAGCAGTACTTC. The chain uses TRBV29-1 and TRBJ2-7; tentative D call: TRBD2 (5 bases). V lost 0 bases and J lost 5, with 14 bases in between. Germline V lookup: CDR1 SQVTM, CDR2 ANQGSEA. The CDR3 is 14 residues long.

This clonotype was found a few times. This sequence joins TRBV7-2 and TRBJ2-7; TRBD2 agrees at 7 bases. This CDR3 comprises 15 residues. The ends lost 1 base at V and 3 bases at J; junction bases unmatched: 6. The germline V gene has CDR1 SGHTA and CDR2 FQGNSA. CDR3 amino acids: CASSLDGSSGYEQYF. DNA of the CDR3: TGTGCCAGCAGCTTAGACGGGTCTAGCGGCTACGAGCAGTACTTC.